This TCR beta chain was captured by sequencing in a study of blood T cell repertoires in COVID-19. About the research overall: The origin of the acute and convalescent COVID-19 samples was the United States, Italy and Spain. Sample material is recorded as cDNA or gDNA derived from T cells, B-cell-depleted T cells, or PBMCs.

In the original analysis: How many nucleated cells were present was estimated from reference gene primer amplification. Sequencing was performed with immunoSEQ multiplex PCR; in TCRdb, only in-frame clones are kept and a portion is missing. From that table come the V and J calls and clone size; the DNA was used to work out D and trimming. The sample yields about 200,000 clones, around 86% seen once. In terms of age and location, participants ranged from roughly 18 to 95 years and lived in approximately 26 US areas. CDR1 is LGHNA and CDR2 is YSLEER in the germline V gene. V was pared by 5 bases and J by 8 bases, with 4 bases of the junction left unmatched. The length of the CDR3 is 13 residues.

The chain recombines TRBV4-3 with TRBJ2-1, with 9 nucleotides matching TRBD1. The receptor was isolated from a man aged 40-50 years with acute COVID-19. The source material was PBMCs or T cells enriched from blood (not recorded which). CDR3 in DNA: TGCGCCAGCAGCGGGACAGGGCCCCATGAGCAGTTCTTC. This gives the protein CASSGTGPHEQFF.